Below are 3 T cell receptor beta chains sequenced from a single sample in a study of blood T cell repertoires in COVID-19. TCRdb's table, derived via immunoSEQ multiplex PCR, lists solely in-frame clones and lacks some. This table has fewer than 250,000 clones, about 85% appearing once. The specimen sequenced was peripheral blood. The receptor source for this set is a woman aged 60-75 years with active or convalescent COVID-19.

The chain couples TRBV30 to TRBJ2-5, with 8 bases identical to TRBD2. Germline assignment: CDR1 GTSNPN and CDR2 SVGIG (reference sequence). V was pared by 4 bases and J by 5 bases, with 6 bases of the junction left unmatched. CDR3 length equals 13 residues. CDR3: CAWNTGGSETQYF. The CDR3 nucleotides are TGTGCCTGGAATACGGGAGGGAGCGAGACCCAGTACTTC.

Written as DNA, the CDR3 is TGTGCCAGCAGCTTGCGGGGGGCGGAAGAACAGCCCCAGCATTTT. Encoded protein: CASSLRGAEEQPQHF. The chain links TRBV5-5 to TRBJ1-5; D is perhaps TRBD1 (6 bases). Germline V gene lookup returns CDR1 SGHKS and CDR2 YYEKEE (reference sequence). Trimming shortened V by 1 base and J by 7 bases, and 15 bases separated the two germline ends. This CDR3 region has 15 residues.

This clone occurred once. J is TRBJ2-1 and V is TRBV29-1, with 12 bases matching TRBD1. The CDR3 length is 13 residues. The junction had 3 bases not matched to a gene; V was cut back by 7 bases and J by 5 bases. Germline loops: CDR1 SQVTM, CDR2 ANQGSEA. CDR3 amino acids: CSGGQGANNEQFF. CDR3 bases: TGCAGCGGGGGACAGGGGGCCAACAATGAGCAGTTCTTC.